The rows below give T cell receptor beta chains drawn from one sample of a study of blood T cell repertoires in COVID-19. Data came from immunoSEQ multiplex PCR; TCRdb stores just in-frame clones and leaves some out. The sample includes about 15,000 clones, approximately 83% of them seen just once. Specimen: peripheral blood. The source of these receptors is a human donor in a cohort sampled during active COVID-19. Each CDR3 is given with its conserved first and last residue. The order of the fields is V gene, J gene, clone size, D gene, CDR3 protein, CDR3 DNA. The D gene is left open where the match is weak. Clone sizes are given selectively: once, few, many, or a class where the clone is expanded.

>TRBV4-3|TRBJ1-2|-|-
CASSHTTGGGYTF
TGCGCCAGCAGCCATACGACAGGCGGTGGCTACACCTTC
>TRBV7-2|TRBJ1-4|-|-
CASSFRGNEKLFF
TGTGCCAGCAGCTTCCGGGGTAATGAAAAACTGTTTTTT
>TRBV19|TRBJ1-3|-|-
CATRGNPSSGNTIYF
TGTGCCACCCGCGGGAACCCGAGCTCTGGAAACACCATATATTTT
>TRBV30|TRBJ2-5|-|-
CAWSVAGGIQTQYF
TGTGCCTGGAGTGTCGCTGGGGGGATCCAGACCCAGTACTTC
>TRBV11-1|TRBJ2-7|-|-
CASSLRDSYEQYF
TGTGCCAGCAGCCTCAGGGACTCCTACGAGCAGTACTTC
>TRBV18|TRBJ1-2|-|TRBD1
CASSPLGTGGYTF
TGTGCCAGCTCACCACTGGGGACAGGGGGCTACACCTTC
>TRBV5-5|TRBJ1-5|-|-
CASSVQVPSNQPQHF
TGTGCCAGCAGCGTTCAGGTGCCGAGCAATCAGCCCCAGCATTTT
>TRBV7-2|TRBJ1-2|-|TRBD1
CASSFVGTGGNGYTF
TGTGCCAGCAGCTTTGTGGGGACAGGGGGGAATGGCTACACCTTC
>TRBV19|TRBJ1-2|few|TRBD1
CASSHGTVRGYTF
TGTGCCAGTAGCCACGGGACAGTCCGCGGCTACACCTTC
>TRBV9|TRBJ2-1|-|TRBD2
CASSVVSGGFNEQFF
TGTGCCAGCAGCGTAGTTAGCGGGGGGTTCAATGAGCAGTTCTTC
>TRBV19|TRBJ1-5|-|-
CASSIRSGWNQPQHF
TGTGCCAGTAGTATACGGTCAGGGTGGAATCAGCCCCAGCATTTT
>TRBV7-3|TRBJ2-2|once|TRBD2
CASSSRPSGGGTGELFF
TGTGCCAGCAGCTCAAGGCCTAGCGGGGGTGGCACCGGGGAGCTGTTTTTT
>TRBV10-3|TRBJ1-1|-|-
CAIRTSPGLENTEAFF
TGTGCCATCAGGACTTCCCCGGGACTCGAGAACACTGAAGCTTTCTTT
>TRBV29-1|TRBJ2-6|few|-
CSVEGGYSGANVLTF
TGCAGCGTTGAAGGAGGATACTCTGGGGCCAACGTCCTGACTTTC
>TRBV19|TRBJ1-4|once|-
CASSITRDNEKLFF
TGTGCCAGTAGTATAACCCGGGATAATGAAAAACTGTTTTTT
>TRBV5-1|TRBJ1-2|-|TRBD1
CASSRDRGELNYGYTF
TGCGCCAGCAGTCGGGACAGGGGGGAACTTAACTATGGCTACACCTTC
>TRBV9|TRBJ2-5|-|-
CASSPGVQETQYF
TGTGCCAGCAGCCCGGGGGTGCAAGAGACCCAGTACTTC
>TRBV5-4|TRBJ2-1|-|-
CASSSPAQDNEQFF
TGTGCCAGCAGCTCCCCGGCCCAGGACAATGAGCAGTTCTTC
>TRBV5-1|TRBJ1-1|-|-
CASSPPRGAAGEAFF
TGCGCCAGCAGCCCTCCCCGCGGGGCGGCTGGCGAAGCTTTCTTT
>TRBV9|TRBJ2-7|-|-
CASSVGAESSYEQYF
TGTGCCAGCAGCGTAGGGGCAGAGAGCTCCTACGAGCAGTACTTC
>TRBV5-1|TRBJ2-5|-|TRBD2
CASSLVAGGAKGTQYF
TGCGCCAGCAGCTTGGTGGCGGGGGGCGCAAAAGGGACCCAGTACTTC
>TRBV7-2|TRBJ2-1|-|TRBD2
CASSPQGLAGGYNEQFF
TGTGCCAGCAGCCCTCAGGGACTAGCGGGGGGGTACAATGAGCAGTTCTTC
>TRBV3-1/TRBV3-2|TRBJ2-5|-|-
CASSQALRVGETQYF
TGTGCCAGCAGCCAAGCCCTCAGGGTGGGAGAGACCCAGTACTTC
>TRBV18|TRBJ2-5|-|-
CASSPKSTQIQETQYF
TGTGCCAGCTCACCCAAATCGACACAGATTCAAGAGACCCAGTACTTC
>TRBV19|TRBJ1-2|-|-
CASSIPYTGYGALDYGYTF
TGTGCCAGTAGTATACCCTACACTGGGTATGGGGCTCTGGACTATGGCTACACCTTC
>TRBV7-9|TRBJ2-3|few|TRBD2
CASSLAGGITDTQYF
TGTGCCAGCAGCTTAGCGGGGGGGATCACAGATACGCAGTATTTT
>TRBV5-4|TRBJ2-7|-|-
CASRRRGTYEQYF
TGTGCCAGCAGGAGAAGGGGGACCTACGAGCAGTACTTC
>TRBV6-5|TRBJ2-3|large|TRBD1
CASSSGQSTDTQYF
TGTGCCAGCAGTTCGGGACAGTCCACAGATACGCAGTATTTT
>TRBV25-1|TRBJ2-5|-|TRBD2
CASSGTSGGAWETQYF
TGTGCCAGCAGTGGGACTAGCGGGGGGGCCTGGGAGACCCAGTACTTC
>TRBV9|TRBJ2-1|-|TRBD1
CASSPRDRVENEQFF
TGTGCCAGCAGCCCTAGAGACAGGGTAGAGAATGAGCAGTTCTTC
>TRBV7-9|TRBJ2-1|-|-
CASSLENFRNEQFF
TGTGCCAGCAGCTTAGAGAACTTCCGGAATGAGCAGTTCTTC
>TRBV6-5|TRBJ2-7|-|-
CASRPMDRPYEQYF
TGTGCCAGCAGGCCGATGGACAGACCCTACGAGCAGTACTTC
>TRBV11-2|TRBJ2-2|-|-
CASSLRDSSTGELFF
TGTGCCAGCAGCTTACGGGATTCTTCCACCGGGGAGCTGTTTTTT
>TRBV9|TRBJ2-1|once|-
CASSVSGGAWDNEQFF
TGTGCCAGCAGCGTATCAGGCGGGGCCTGGGACAATGAGCAGTTCTTC
>TRBV27|TRBJ2-5|-|TRBD2
CASSLNFPSGTETQYF
TGTGCCAGCAGTTTAAACTTTCCTAGCGGCACAGAGACCCAGTACTTC
>TRBV12-5|TRBJ1-3|-|-
CASGSGSSGNTIYF
TGTGCTAGTGGATCAGGGTCGTCTGGAAACACCATATATTTT
>TRBV18|TRBJ1-5|-|TRBD1
CASSPRTGGRQPQHF
TGTGCCAGCTCACCACGTACAGGGGGCCGTCAGCCCCAGCATTTT